Below, 29 T cell receptor beta chains from the same sample are listed, as sequenced in a study of identical twins. TCRdb re-called the 5' RACE reads with MiXCR, one entry per CDR3 protein. Among around 450,000 distinct CDR3 sequences, more than 13% were seen once, and the ten largest hold 0.52%. The sample was also reused in another study, on yellow fever vaccine responses in identical twins.

Specimen: CD4+ T cells sorted from blood. The receptors were sampled from a woman under 30 in good health.

V and J are TRBV4-1 and TRBJ1-2; D remains unclear. The CDR3 extends over 14 amino acids. V was cut by 5 bases and J by 6 bases, with 16 bases left in between. Germline V gene lookup returns CDR1 MGHRA and CDR2 YSYEKL. CDR3: CASSSRSERHGYTF. The CDR3 DNA reads as TGCGCCAGCAGCTCTCGTTCCGAGCGCCATGGCTACACCTTC.

This clonotype has ten or more counts. This CDR3 reads CSVGDGGVEQFF. The DNA for the CDR3 is TGCAGCGTTGGCGACGGGGGGGTTGAGCAGTTCTTC. The gene calls are TRBV29-1 and TRBJ2-1, with 8 nucleotides matching TRBD2. The trim removed 4 bases at V and 9 bases at J, leaving 5 bases unmatched. The CDR3 extends over 12 amino acids. Germline V gene data show CDR1 as SQVTM and CDR2 as ANQGSEA.

The table lists this clonotype with a few counts. This sequence joins TRBV4-1 and TRBJ2-5; the D call may be TRBD1 or TRBD2 (6 bases each). V lost 1 base, J lost 1 base, and 19 bases lay in between. The germline gives CDR1 MGHRA, CDR2 YSYEKL. This CDR3 contains 18 residues. The CDR3, as DNA: TGCGCCAGCAGCCAAGTCGGAGGGGGGCTAGTCTTCCAAGAGACCCAGTACTTC. Its translation is CASSQVGGGLVFQETQYF.

This clonotype was counted only a few times. The chain combines TRBV25-1 with TRBJ2-7; 7 nucleotides match TRBD1. The CDR3 covers 14 residues. Germline V lookup: CDR1 MGHDK, CDR2 SYGVNS. With V trimmed by 3 bases and J by 4 bases, 6 bases remained unmatched. The DNA of the CDR3 is TGTGCCAGCAGTGATCGACAGGGCCGGTACGAGCAGTACTTC. It is translated as CASSDRQGRYEQYF.

This clonotype was seen a few times. The chain employs TRBV12-3 or TRBV12-4 and TRBJ2-2; D tentatively reads TRBD1 or TRBD2 (5 bases each). The V and J ends lost 7 bases and 4 bases respectively, with 22 bases between them. The CDR3 runs 17 residues. The CDR3 DNA reads as TGTGCCAGCACCCTCAAACGGGGACCTCATATCACCGGGGAGCTGTTTTTT. Protein: CASTLKRGPHITGELFF.

This clonotype was counted many times. The V call is TRBV3-1, the J call TRBJ2-5, with TRBD2 as a possible D gene (6 bases). The CDR3 loop spans 16 amino acids. The V and J ends lost 4 bases and 5 bases respectively, with 20 bases between them. Germline V gene sequence: CDR1 LGHDT, CDR2 YNNKEL (reference sequence). The DNA for the CDR3 is TGTGCCAGCAGCCGGAGCATGGGGGGTCCCCGCGAGACCCAGTACTTC. Its translation: CASSRSMGGPRETQYF.

The chain recombines TRBV29-1 with TRBJ2-2; TRBD2 matches 11 bases. Germline assignment: CDR1 SQVTM and CDR2 ANQGSEA. V gave up 7 bases and J gave up 3 bases; unmatched junction bases: 7. The CDR3 loop spans 15 amino acids. The CDR3 reads CSDRSLAGDTGELFF. The DNA of the CDR3 is TGCAGCGACCGCTCACTAGCGGGGGACACCGGGGAGCTGTTTTTT.

There are a few counts of this clonotype. The junction differs from germline at one of its ends, possibly a read error. This sequence joins TRBV7-7 and TRBJ2-2, with TRBD2 identical over 8 bases. The CDR3 has 15 amino acids. The germline gives CDR1 SSHAT, CDR2 FNYEAQ (reference sequence). CDR3 loop: CASSLAGPGPGELFF. The DNA for the CDR3 is TGTGCTAGCAGCTTAGCGGGACCGGGACCCGGGGAGCTGTTTTTT.

V usage is TRBV5-4 and J usage is TRBJ2-2, with 13 bases fitting TRBD2. Losses at the gene ends were 2 bases for V and 3 bases for J; bases not matched to a gene: 4. This CDR3 has 17 residues. CDR1 and CDR2 (germline): SGHNT, YYREEE (reference sequence). The CDR3 DNA is TGTGCCAGCAGCTTACTAGCGGGAGGGCCTTACACCGGGGAGCTGTTTTTT. It specifies CASSLLAGGPYTGELFF.

The gene calls are TRBV28 and TRBJ2-2; 8 bases are a match to TRBD1. Trimming at V came to 6 bases and at J to 5 bases, leaving 5 bases not matched to a gene. The CDR3 runs to 14 residues. In germline, CDR1 is MDHEN, CDR2 SYDVKM. The CDR3 DNA reads as TGTGCCAGCAGACGGACAGGGATGACCGGGGAGCTGTTTTTT. Translation gives CASRRTGMTGELFF.

There are a few counts of this clonotype. The CDR3 region is CASSLGQGRDNEQFF. CDR3 bases: TGTGCCAGCAGTTTGGGCCAGGGGAGAGACAATGAGCAGTTCTTC. The rearrangement links TRBV12-3 or TRBV12-4 to TRBJ2-1, with a tentative D call TRBD1 (6 bases). V was clipped by 3 bases and J by 5 bases, with 14 bases between them. The CDR3 has 15 residues.

The rearrangement joins TRBV28 to TRBJ1-4, with 11 bases lining up with TRBD1. J was trimmed by 7 bases and V by 5 bases; bases with no gene match: 6. The CDR3 length is 15 residues. The germline V gene has CDR1 MDHEN and CDR2 SYDVKM. This CDR3 is CASSPPDRGREKLFF. DNA for the CDR3: TGTGCCAGCAGTCCCCCGGACAGGGGGCGTGAAAAACTGTTTTTT.

The rearrangement joins TRBV20-1 to TRBJ2-3; 9 positions agree with TRBD2. J was trimmed by 0 bases and V by 6 bases; bases with no gene match: 7. Germline lookup yields CDR1 DFQATT and CDR2 SNEGSKA (reference sequence). The CDR3 length is 15 residues. CDR3 DNA sequence: TGCAGTGCCGGCTCTAGCGGGGAGAGCACAGATACGCAGTATTTT. Its protein product is CSAGSSGESTDTQYF.

In DNA, the CDR3 is TGTGCCAGCAGCTTATATTTTGGCGGGAGGGTCCAAGAGACCCAGTACTTC. It yields the protein CASSLYFGGRVQETQYF. The chain combines TRBV7-2 with TRBJ2-5; 9 nucleotides match TRBD2. Trimming at V came to 2 bases and at J to 1 base, leaving 8 bases not matched to a gene. CDR1 and CDR2 from the germline V gene are SGHTA and FQGNSA. The CDR3 length is 17 residues.

The gene calls are TRBV12-3 or TRBV12-4 and TRBJ2-3; D may be TRBD2 (5 bases). The CDR3 sequence is 13 residues long. Trimming cost V 4 bases and J 6 bases, with 11 bases left between them. CDR3 loop: CASSSRVADTQYF. As DNA, the CDR3 is TGTGCCAGCAGTTCGAGGGTTGCCGATACGCAGTATTTT.

There are many counts of this clonotype. The chain uses TRBV7-8 and TRBJ2-7; either TRBD1 or TRBD2 may fit D (5 bases each). Germline assignment: CDR1 SGHVS and CDR2 FQNEAQ. The CDR3 has 15 residues. Trimming shortened V by 1 base and J by 2 bases, and 12 bases separated the two germline ends. The CDR3 DNA is TGTGCCAGCAGCTTAGAGAGGGGATCCCCCTACGAGCAGTACTTC. It specifies CASSLERGSPYEQYF.

This clonotype occurred a few times. This chain joins TRBV29-1 and TRBJ2-6, with D possibly matching TRBD1 (6 bases). V lost 0 bases, J lost 4 bases, and 19 bases lay in between. CDR1 is SQVTM and CDR2 is ANQGSEA in the germline V gene. The CDR3 runs to 18 residues. The CDR3 sequence: CSVEDLPVGASGANVLTF. DNA for the CDR3: TGCAGCGTTGAAGATCTTCCGGTGGGGGCTTCGGGGGCCAACGTCCTGACTTTC. Based on the CDR3 plus reference TRBV29-1 and TRBJ2-6, the full variable domain is SAVISQKPSRDICQRGTSLTIQCQVDSQVTMMFWYRQQPGQSLTLIATANQGSEATYESGFVIDKFPISRPNLTFSTLTVSNMSPEDSSIYLCSVEDLPVGASGANVLTFGAGSRLTVL.

A few counts support this clonotype. V usage is TRBV10-3 and J usage is TRBJ1-6; D uncertain. Trimming shortened V by 1 base and J by 5 bases, and 9 bases separated the two germline ends. This CDR3 spans 15 amino acids. From germline, CDR1 is ENHRY and CDR2 SYGVKD. CDR3 sequence reads: CAISELSGDNSPLHF. The CDR3 nucleotides read TGTGCCATCAGTGAGTTATCGGGTGATAATTCACCCCTCCACTTT.

The chain carries TRBV7-2 and TRBJ2-1, with 8 bases lining up with TRBD2. Germline V CDR1 and CDR2: SGHTA, FQGNSA. The length of the CDR3 is 17 residues. Trimming removed 4 bases from V and 4 bases from J; junction bases left unmatched: 12. Written as DNA, the CDR3 is TGTGCCAGCAGCTCTCGCTTCGGGGGGGAGGGATACAATGAGCAGTTCTTC. Protein: CASSSRFGGEGYNEQFF. Combining the CDR3 with reference TRBV7-2 and TRBJ2-1 gives the whole variable domain GAGVSQSPSNKVTEKGKDVELRCDPISGHTALYWYRQSLGQGLEFLIYFQGNSAPDKSGLPSDRFSAERTGGSVSTLTIQRTQQEDSAVYLCASSSRFGGEGYNEQFFGPGTRLTVL.

This clonotype is a singleton in its sample. This may come from a read error, since a much larger clone is one base off. The CDR3 carries no conserved terminal phenylalanine or tryptophan, so it likely arises from a read error. V is TRBV29-1 and J is TRBJ2-7; 8 bases are a match to TRBD2. CDR3 length: 12 amino acids. CDR1 and CDR2 (germline): SQVTM, ANQGSEA. The trim removed 5 bases at V and 4 bases at J, leaving 4 bases unmatched. DNA of the CDR3: TGCAGCGTTCTCAGCGGGAGTTACGAGCAGTACTAC. Residues: CSVLSGSYEQYY.

Note on this clonotype: Lacking the conserved final phenylalanine or tryptophan, this CDR3 likely reflects a read error. The chain employs TRBV7-9 and TRBJ2-7; 7 nucleotides agree with TRBD1. The CDR3 covers 11 residues. V shed 1 base and J 9 bases; nucleotides not matched to a gene: 0. Germline V gene lookup returns CDR1 SEHNR and CDR2 FQNEAQ (reference sequence). The CDR3 bases are TGTGCCAGCAGCTTAGGGACAGGGCAGTACCTC. Encoded protein: CASSLGTGQYL.

The rearrangement joins TRBV20-1 to TRBJ1-4; D call uncertain. Germline CDR1 is DFQATT and CDR2 is SNEGSKA (reference sequence). The CDR3 runs 13 residues. V lost 4 bases to trimming and J lost 10 bases, with 16 bases between them. The CDR3 loop reads CSATDKAEGKLFF. Here the CDR3 DNA reads TGCAGTGCTACCGACAAGGCCGAGGGAAAACTGTTTTTT.

This clonotype was detected ten times or more. This chain connects TRBV10-3 to TRBJ1-6; D unclear. The CDR3 totals 13 residues. Germline CDR1 ENHRY, CDR2 SYGVKD. Trimming stripped 7 bases from V and 5 bases from J, with 9 bases between. CDR3 in amino acids: CAIKADHNSPLHF. The CDR3 nucleotides read TGTGCCATCAAGGCAGATCATAATTCACCCCTCCACTTT.

This chain joins TRBV18 and TRBJ1-4; no firm D call. Trimming took 4 bases from V and 0 from J, leaving 9 bases between them. The CDR3 covers 15 residues. Looked up from germline, CDR1 is KGHSH and CDR2 is LQKENI. As DNA, the CDR3 is TGTGCCAGCTCACAGGGCCTTGCAACTAATGAAAAACTGTTTTTT. This encodes CASSQGLATNEKLFF. The full variable domain, rest sourced from reference TRBV18 and TRBJ1-4, is NAGVMQNPRHLVRRRGQEARLRCSPMKGHSHVYWYRQLPEEGLKFMVYLQKENIIDESGMPKERFSAEFPKEGPSILRIQQVVRGDSAAYFCASSQGLATNEKLFFGSGTQLSVL.

This sequence joins TRBV6-1 and TRBJ2-3; 11 bases match TRBD2. Germline V CDR1 and CDR2: MNHNS, SASEGT. This CDR3 contains 19 residues. Trimming cost V 6 bases and J 0 bases; bases outside gene matches: 14. The CDR3 coding sequence is TGTGCCAGCAGGTCTAAGGCCGTACTAGCGGGGGCAAGCACAGATACGCAGTATTTT. Encoded protein: CASRSKAVLAGASTDTQYF.

The chain recombines TRBV12-3 or TRBV12-4 with TRBJ1-1, with unresolved D. This CDR3 is built from 13 residues. Trimming took off 6 bases at V and 1 base at J, with 9 bases between the two ends. In DNA form, the CDR3 reads TGTGCCAGCAGAAAATGGGGGAACACTGAAGCTTTCTTT. Residues: CASRKWGNTEAFF.

This clonotype was observed a handful of times. V usage is TRBV20-1 and J usage is TRBJ2-2; 10 nucleotides match TRBD2. This CDR3 spans 18 amino acids. CDR1 and CDR2 from the germline V gene are DFQATT and SNEGSKA (reference sequence). V dropped 2 bases and J dropped 4; count of bases not matched to a gene: 13. This CDR3 reads CSARIAGGRWLGTGELFF. The DNA for the CDR3 is TGCAGTGCTAGAATAGCGGGAGGCCGATGGTTAGGCACCGGGGAGCTGTTTTTT.

This clonotype was seen more than once but under ten times. The rearrangement links TRBV21-1 to TRBJ2-6; the tabulated D call, TRBD2, remains unverified against the DNA. TRBV21-1 is assigned pseudogene status. The CDR3 is 15 residues long. In DNA, the CDR3 is TGTGCCAGCAGGGGAGTGTTCGCTGGGGCCAACGTCCTGACTTTC. This translates into CASRGVFAGANVLTF.

The chain joins TRBV6-5 to TRBJ2-7; 10 bases fit TRBD1. The germline V gene encodes CDR1 MNHEY and CDR2 SVGAGI. The CDR3 sequence is 15 residues long. Germline trimming cut 4 bases from V and 6 bases from J; bases unmatched to any gene: 9. This chain's CDR3 is CASSSKTGTGVEQYF. The CDR3 bases are TGTGCCAGCAGTTCTAAAACCGGGACAGGGGTCGAGCAGTACTTC.